This passage covers 9 T cell receptor beta chains from one sample sequenced in a study of identical twins. TCRdb redid the calling of the 5' RACE reads with MiXCR, one entry per CDR3 protein. Of some 250,000 distinct CDR3 sequences in the sample, about 6.7% were seen once. This sample was also put to use in a study of T cells expressing NK-cell markers.

The material sequenced was CD8+ T cells sorted from blood. The receptors were sampled from a woman aged 18-29 years in good health.

The genes are TRBV5-1 and TRBJ2-3, with 11 nucleotides matching TRBD2. Per the germline V gene, CDR1 is SGHRS and CDR2 is YFSETQ. The CDR3 length is 16 residues. V lost 4 bases and J lost 5; bases outside the gene matches: 9. The CDR3 coding sequence is TGCGCCAGCAGCGAGTTACTAGCGGGAGTAGGAGATACGCAGTATTTT. Translated: CASSELLAGVGDTQYF.

This rearrangement joins TRBV13 to TRBJ2-1, with 8 bases fitting TRBD2. V trimming: 5 bases; J trimming: 9 bases; junction bases outside the gene matches: 15. CDR3 length: 16 residues. CDR1 is PRHDT, CDR2 FYEKMQ, per germline (reference sequence). This chain's CDR3 is CASSTRSRRGGVEQFF. CDR3 DNA sequence: TGTGCCAGCAGCACCAGGTCCCGCCGGGGGGGCGTTGAGCAGTTCTTC.

This clonotype was counted at least ten times. The chain carries TRBV7-9 and TRBJ2-7; TRBD2 aligns across 7 bases. The germline gives CDR1 SEHNR, CDR2 FQNEAQ (reference sequence). Trimming cost V 4 bases and J 2 bases; bases outside gene matches: 11. This CDR3 spans 16 amino acids. The CDR3 DNA sequence: TGTGCCAGCAGCTGGGGAGGGCCCTGGGTTCCCTACGAGCAGTACTTC. It encodes CASSWGGPWVPYEQYF.

There are many counts of this clonotype. J is TRBJ1-2 and V is TRBV29-1; D unresolved. The CDR3 sequence is 10 residues long. Germline lookup yields CDR1 SQVTM and CDR2 ANQGSEA. The V gene lost 6 bases and the J gene lost 8 bases, with 10 bases spanning the gap. The CDR3 DNA is TGCAGCGTCCTGACGCGGGGCTACACCTTC. Amino acid sequence: CSVLTRGYTF.

This clonotype was detected ten times or more. The V gene is TRBV29-1, the J gene TRBJ2-7, with 7 bases identical to TRBD2. CDR3 length: 13 residues. Germline trimming cut 7 bases from V and 5 bases from J; bases unmatched to any gene: 11. CDR1 and CDR2 from the germline V gene are SQVTM and ANQGSEA. The CDR3: CSASRGGSNEQYF. The CDR3 nucleotides are TGCAGCGCATCCCGGGGAGGGAGCAACGAGCAGTACTTC.

The chain employs TRBV6-2 or TRBV6-3 and TRBJ2-2, with D possibly being TRBD2 (7 bases). There are 15 residues in the CDR3. Germline V gene data show CDR1 as MNHEY and CDR2 as SVGEGT. The V end lost 4 bases, the J end lost 3 bases, and 12 bases lay between the germline ends. CDR3 region: CASSSRGGDTGELFF. For the CDR3, the DNA is TGTGCCAGCAGTTCGAGGGGGGGAGACACCGGGGAGCTGTTTTTT.

This clonotype was picked up many times. V is TRBV20-1 and J is TRBJ1-1; a weak D match, TRBD1 (6 bases). There are 12 residues in the CDR3. CDR1 and CDR2 (germline): DFQATT, SNEGSKA (reference sequence). The V and J ends lost 6 bases and 5 bases respectively, with 13 bases between them. The CDR3 here is CSASTGITEAFF. CDR3 nucleotide sequence: TGCAGTGCATCCACAGGGATTACTGAAGCTTTCTTT.

This clonotype has a handful of counts. The chain couples TRBV4-2 to TRBJ2-2; D is uncertain. Germline CDR1 LGHNA, CDR2 YNFKEQ. The CDR3 contains 16 residues. The V end was cut by 0 bases, the J end by 6 bases, with 14 bases between. The CDR3 DNA follows: TGTGCCAGCAGCCAAGACGCACCCACAACAGCCGGGGAGCTGTTTTTT. It codes for CASSQDAPTTAGELFF.

The V and J genes are TRBV9 and TRBJ2-2; perhaps TRBD2 as D (6 bases). V shed 0 bases and J shed 4 bases, with 10 bases lying between them. Germline V CDR1 and CDR2: SGDLS, YYNGEE. The length of the CDR3 is 15 residues. The CDR3 DNA reads as TGTGCCAGCAGCGTAGGGGGGGTAGGCACCGGGGAGCTGTTTTTT. Amino acid sequence: CASSVGGVGTGELFF.